This TCR beta chain originates from a study of blood T cell repertoires in COVID-19. Study information: The cDNA or gDNA used as material had been derived from T cells, B-cell-depleted T cells, or PBMCs.

Cohort assignment relied on participant-reported clinical history. Recovered Cohort 3 donors showed two negative PCRs, clearance, or symptom resolution. Original processing notes: From reference gene primer amplification, estimates of nucleated cell counts were derived. Using immunoSEQ multiplex PCR, the repertoire was profiled, and TCRdb retains in-frame clones only, with some absent. Clone size and V and J calls were adopted from that table, with D and trimming inferred from the DNA. The sample gives 300,000 or so clones, around 90% of which show up once; 0.95% to 1.2% is in the top ten. V lost 4 bases and J lost 0; bases outside the gene matches: 11. The V gene's germline CDR1 is LGHNA and CDR2 YNFKEQ. The CDR3 sequence is 17 residues long.

The specimen was PBMCs or T cells enriched from blood (not recorded which). The V call is TRBV4-2, the J call TRBJ1-2; TRBD1 matches 7 bases. The clonotype was recovered from a woman aged 25 to 45 who had recovered from COVID-19. The CDR3, as DNA: TGTGCCAGCAGCCTATTTCTCACGGGACAGTCTAACTATGGCTACACCTTC. Residues: CASSLFLTGQSNYGYTF.